A selection of T cell receptor beta chains follows, all from one sample in a study of cytomegalovirus exposure and HLA in healthy donors. Assay used: immunoSEQ multiplex PCR; TCRdb lists only in-frame clones, some missing. The table lists fewer than 70,000 clones, approximately 80% of them singletons. Sample: PBMCs. The receptor set was obtained from a man aged 35 to 55 in good health and CMV-seronegative. Both conserved end residues are part of each CDR3. A D gene is named only where the DNA matches it firmly. Clone size, where shown, is once, few, many, or a class for clones that have expanded.

clone size,D gene,J gene,V gene,CDR3 protein,CDR3 DNA
.,.,TRBJ2-5,TRBV9,CASSVAGGIETQYF,TGTGCCAGCAGCGTAGCGGGGGGCATAGAGACCCAGTACTTC
once,TRBD2,TRBJ2-1,TRBV12-5,CASGLGGLAEQFF,TGTGCTAGTGGTTTAGGGGGACTAGCTGAGCAGTTCTTC
once,TRBD1,TRBJ2-7,TRBV19,CASSDQGAGEQYF,TGTGCCAGTAGCGATCAGGGGGCTGGCGAGCAGTACTTC
.,TRBD1,TRBJ1-6,TRBV7-2,CASSTLAGGSSPLHF,TGTGCCAGCAGCACCCTGGCAGGGGGTAGTTCACCCCTCCACTTT
.,.,TRBJ2-7,TRBV12-2,CASRTAGGPIHSYEQYF,TGTGCAAGTCGCACTGCGGGGGGGCCCATCCATTCCTACGAGCAGTACTTC
.,.,TRBJ1-6,TRBV30,CAWSVWQPGLNSPLHF,TGTGCCTGGAGTGTATGGCAGCCAGGACTCAATTCACCCCTCCACTTT
.,TRBD1,TRBJ1-1,TRBV5-5,CASRQTGGLNTEAFF,TGTGCCAGCAGACAGACAGGGGGCCTGAACACTGAAGCTTTCTTT
.,TRBD2,TRBJ2-1,TRBV7-3,CASSSTGTKNNEQFF,TGTGCCAGCAGCTCGACCGGGACTAAAAACAATGAGCAGTTCTTC
.,.,TRBJ2-3,TRBV6-6,CASSQLVGEADTQYF,TGTGCCAGCAGTCAACTAGTTGGGGAGGCAGATACGCAGTATTTT
.,.,TRBJ2-6,TRBV27,CASSFRQPLSGANVLTF,TGTGCCAGCAGTTTTAGACAGCCGCTCTCTGGGGCCAACGTCCTGACTTTC
.,TRBD1,TRBJ2-6,TRBV30,CAWSRDRTSSGANVLTF,TGTGCCTGGAGTCGGGACAGGACATCCTCTGGGGCCAACGTCCTGACTTTC
.,TRBD1,TRBJ2-2,TRBV5-4,CASSLGTGYPGELFF,TGTGCCAGCAGCTTGGGGACAGGGTATCCCGGGGAGCTGTTTTTT
once,TRBD2,TRBJ2-2,TRBV5-1,CASSLGASGTSRTGELFF,TGCGCCAGCAGCTTAGGGGCTAGCGGAACCTCGAGGACCGGGGAGCTGTTTTTT
.,TRBD2,TRBJ2-3,TRBV28,CASSNAGTTFRDTQYF,TGTGCCAGCAGTAACGCCGGGACTACCTTCAGAGATACGCAGTATTTT
.,.,TRBJ2-3,TRBV5-1,CASSSQGTDTQYF,TGCGCCAGCAGCTCACAAGGCACAGATACGCAGTATTTT
.,.,TRBJ1-1,TRBV28,CASSPSWAGAFF,TGTGCCAGCAGTCCCTCATGGGCAGGAGCTTTCTTT
.,.,TRBJ1-1,TRBV7-8,CASSTRARLVNTEAFF,TGTGCCAGCAGCACCAGGGCCAGACTCGTGAACACTGAAGCTTTCTTT
few,.,TRBJ1-3,TRBV30,CAVEMSSGNTIYF,TGTGCCGTAGAAATGAGCTCTGGAAACACCATATATTTT
.,.,TRBJ2-1,TRBV7-2,CASSRLGSTNEQFF,TGTGCCAGCAGCAGACTAGGGTCTACCAATGAGCAGTTCTTC
.,.,TRBJ2-3,TRBV27,CASRPLAGTSTDTQYF,TGTGCCAGCCGACCGTTGGCAGGAACTAGCACAGATACGCAGTATTTT
.,TRBD1,TRBJ1-5,TRBV6-6,CASSRDRYNQPQHF,TGTGCCAGCAGTAGGGACAGATACAATCAGCCCCAGCATTTT
once,.,TRBJ1-2,TRBV5-1,CASRSSGVYGYTF,TGCGCCAGCCGATCCTCAGGGGTCTATGGCTACACCTTC
.,TRBD1,TRBJ2-2,TRBV11-3,CASSLYRGAGELFF,TGTGCCAGCAGCTTATACAGGGGAGCCGGGGAGCTGTTTTTT
.,TRBD1,TRBJ2-1,TRBV5-6,CASSEGTALGFF,TGTGCCAGCAGCGAAGGGACAGCTCTTGGGTTCTTC
.,.,TRBJ1-1,TRBV11-2,CASSLVGQAFF,TGTGCCAGCAGCTTAGTGGGGCAAGCTTTCTTT
.,TRBD1,TRBJ2-3,TRBV6-5,CASSRDSLGADTQYF,TGTGCCAGCAGCCGGGACAGCCTAGGGGCAGATACGCAGTATTTT
.,TRBD1,TRBJ1-1,TRBV19,CASRQGTPIMNTEAFF,TGTGCCAGTAGACAGGGGACCCCTATAATGAACACTGAAGCTTTCTTT
.,.,TRBJ2-1,TRBV2,CASSIQGSNNEQFF,TGTGCCAGCAGTATCCAGGGGTCAAACAATGAGCAGTTCTTC
.,TRBD1,TRBJ2-5,TRBV6-5,CASSQHRGRETQYF,TGTGCCAGCAGCCAACACAGGGGGCGAGAGACCCAGTACTTC
.,.,TRBJ2-5,TRBV5-4,CASSLLWDKQETQYF,TGTGCCAGCAGCTTGTTATGGGACAAACAAGAGACCCAGTACTTC
.,.,TRBJ1-1,TRBV19,CASSTQAVDSTEAFF,TGTGCCAGTAGCACTCAAGCGGTAGATTCCACTGAAGCTTTCTTT
.,TRBD2,TRBJ2-6,TRBV11-3,CASSLVIAGGPGANVLTF,TGTGCCAGCAGCTTAGTTATAGCGGGGGGGCCTGGGGCCAACGTCCTGACTTTC
.,TRBD2,TRBJ2-1,TRBV5-1,CASSFQRGSYNEQFF,TGCGCCAGCAGCTTTCAGCGGGGCTCCTACAATGAGCAGTTCTTC
.,.,TRBJ1-1,TRBV19,CASSTKPPLTGAEAFF,TGTGCCAGTAGTACCAAGCCTCCGTTGACAGGTGCTGAAGCTTTCTTT
.,TRBD1,TRBJ1-1,TRBV5-4,CASSIRQGRPEAFF,TGTGCCAGCAGCATACGACAGGGGAGGCCTGAAGCTTTCTTT
.,.,TRBJ1-2,TRBV5-4,CASNAGGSSGYTF,TGTGCCAGCAACGCCGGGGGGTCCAGCGGCTACACCTTC
few,.,TRBJ1-4,TRBV7-2,CASSFIRGEKLFF,TGTGCCAGCAGCTTCATCAGGGGAGAAAAACTGTTTTTT
few,TRBD2,TRBJ2-1,TRBV5-1,CASSPGRGGRGEQFF,TGCGCCAGCAGCCCGGGGCGGGGGGGCCGCGGGGAGCAGTTCTTC
.,.,TRBJ1-1,TRBV5-1,CASSLEPGGEGVAFF,TGCGCCAGCAGCTTGGAACCGGGGGGGGAGGGTGTAGCTTTCTTT
.,.,TRBJ1-2,TRBV29-1,CSVDRQNGYTF,TGCAGCGTTGACAGGCAGAACGGCTACACCTTC
.,.,TRBJ2-2,TRBV5-6,CASRNTGNTGELFF,TGTGCCAGCAGAAACACGGGTAACACCGGGGAGCTGTTTTTT
.,.,TRBJ1-3,TRBV30,CAWSVDRSSGNTIYF,TGTGCCTGGAGTGTGGACAGAAGCTCTGGAAACACCATATATTTT
.,TRBD2,TRBJ2-1,TRBV9,CASSVDLAGVGEQFF,TGTGCCAGCAGCGTAGATCTAGCGGGGGTTGGTGAGCAGTTCTTC
once,.,TRBJ1-6,TRBV14,CASRTGLWNSPLHF,TGTGCCAGCCGAACAGGGTTGTGGAATTCACCCCTCCACTTT
.,TRBD1,TRBJ1-6,TRBV30,CAWSVWGQGAKRNSPLHF,TGTGCCTGGAGTGTATGGGGACAGGGGGCAAAAAGGAATTCACCCCTCCACTTT
.,.,TRBJ2-7,TRBV7-2,CASSGQTASSYEQYF,TGTGCCAGCAGCGGACAGACAGCCAGCTCCTACGAGCAGTACTTC
few,.,TRBJ1-1,TRBV2,CASRPGQPNTEAFF,TGTGCCAGCAGGCCAGGACAGCCGAACACTGAAGCTTTCTTT
few,.,TRBJ1-1,TRBV13,CASSPRWGDTEAFF,TGTGCCAGCAGCCCTCGATGGGGGGACACTGAAGCTTTCTTT
once,TRBD1,TRBJ2-2,TRBV5-4,CASSLVGTGGRELFF,TGTGCCAGCAGCTTGGTCGGGACAGGGGGTCGGGAGCTGTTTTTT
.,.,TRBJ1-5,TRBV7-2,CASSLEKGPNQPQHF,TGTGCCAGCAGCTTAGAGAAGGGGCCCAATCAGCCCCAGCATTTT
.,TRBD1,TRBJ1-4,TRBV28,CASSSGQVDNEKLFF,TGTGCCAGCAGTTCCGGACAGGTTGATAATGAAAAACTGTTTTTT
.,.,TRBJ2-3,TRBV9,CASSVRQQETGQYF,TGTGCCAGCAGCGTAAGGCAGCAGGAAACCGGGCAGTATTTT
.,.,TRBJ2-3,TRBV5-1,CASSLDPGSTDTQYF,TGCGCCAGCAGCTTGGACCCAGGTAGCACAGATACGCAGTATTTT